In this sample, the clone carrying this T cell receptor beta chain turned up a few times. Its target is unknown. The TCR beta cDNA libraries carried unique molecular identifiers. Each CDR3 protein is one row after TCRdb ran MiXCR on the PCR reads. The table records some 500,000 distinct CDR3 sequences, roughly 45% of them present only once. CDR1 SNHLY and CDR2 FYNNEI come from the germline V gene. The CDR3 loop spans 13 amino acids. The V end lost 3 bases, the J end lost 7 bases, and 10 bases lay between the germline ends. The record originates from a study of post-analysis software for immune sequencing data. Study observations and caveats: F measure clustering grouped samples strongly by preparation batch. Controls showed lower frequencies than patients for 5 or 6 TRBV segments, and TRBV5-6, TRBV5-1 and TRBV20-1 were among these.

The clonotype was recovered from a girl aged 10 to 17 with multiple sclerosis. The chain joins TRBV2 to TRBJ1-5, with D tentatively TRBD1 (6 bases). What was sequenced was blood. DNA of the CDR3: TGTGCCAGCAGTGATACAGGGTACCAGCCCCAGCATTTT. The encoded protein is CASSDTGYQPQHF.